The present T cell receptor beta chain was sequenced within a study of T-cell memory formation after mild COVID-19 (dated by TCRdb to about 2021). The study in broad terms: TCR sequence clusters from the two donors were largely donor specific. In two donors, T-cell clones that expanded and contracted after mild COVID-19 were tracked by sequencing TCRalpha and TCRbeta repertoires over time. The cohort was made up of two young adult volunteers, one female and one male, who were previously healthy.

A remark on this clonotype: Its antigen is currently not known. Base qualities are not recorded, but no much larger clone differs from it by a single base.

Broader findings and caveats from the paper: Only a couple of mild cases were covered by the study, and larger cohorts that include severe cases with pre-infection samples were considered necessary. The second-wave clones that peaked on day 37 were not confirmed to be SARS-CoV-2 specific. Contracting CD4+ clones were found mainly in CM and EM memory subsets, while CD8+ clones were enriched in EMRA. Clones that contracted from day 15 to 85 showed balanced CD4/CD8 phenotypes, whereas a second wave of clones that expanded from day 15 to 37 leaned towards CD4+. Some responding clones were detected in pre-infection memory, which suggested that pre-existing cross-reactive memory T cells had joined the SARS-CoV-2 response.

Instrument on record: Illumina NovaSeq 6000. TCRalpha and TCRbeta cDNA libraries were constructed by 5'RACE with constant-segment primers, with sample barcodes and unique molecular identifiers being introduced. Trizol reagent was used to extract RNA from every sample. Amplification of the libraries took two PCR steps, and the second step added a second sample barcode plus Illumina TruSeq adapters. The libraries were sequenced on an Illumina NovaSeq using 2 x 150 bp paired-end reads. The paper's processing steps were these. The reads were demultiplexed and collapsed into UMI-guided consensus sequences using migec v1.2.7. Using mixcr v2.1.11, UMI consensuses were aligned to TRA and TRB V and J templates and then assembled into clonotypes. Expanded or contracted clonotypes were those called significant by both edgeR and NoisET, with noise models trained on biological replicates. edgeR calls used a false discovery rate-adjusted p below 0.01 and a log2 fold-change threshold of 1. As an exploratory analysis of dynamics, PCA with hierarchical clustering was applied to max-normalized trajectories of the 1000 most abundant clonotypes. Separately sequenced CD4+ and CD8+ repertoires were used to assign the CD4 or CD8 phenotype of responding clones. The public sequencing data were trimmed at Q25 with fastp and processed into clonotypes with MiXCR by TCRdb, which kept only in-frame beta chains. Records with the same CDR3 protein are collapsed into one entry carrying the most frequent genes and DNA. The V and J calls follow TCRdb's processing rather than the paper's. Within this sample are around 300,000 distinct CDR3 sequences, with about 20% of them counted one time only. Together, the top ten hold 23% of the sample.

Ficoll-Paque density gradient centrifugation was used to isolate PBMCs. V and J lose 7 bases and 4 bases, and a span of 12 bases separates them. There are 13 amino acids in the CDR3, from cysteine to phenylalanine inclusive. Of all the DNA, just the CDR3 is kept, 39 bases in frame from base 1. The specimen was PBMCs or a T cell subset sorted from them (not recorded which). The TCR sequence derives from a young man who had mild COVID-19 (a few samples of this study predate the infection). The sample titles of this study are shuffled in the database, so cell type and time point are left out; the donor was told from shared clones. The rearrangement combines TRBV12-3 or TRBV12-4 with TRBJ2-3; tentative D gene TRBD1, with 6 bases matching. The nucleotides read TGTGCCAGCACCCACAGGGTAGCAGATACGCAGTATTTT. This sequence encodes CASTHRVADTQYF.